This TCR beta chain was sequenced during a study of T cell responses to AZD1222 COVID-19 vaccine. Overall study findings and caveats: White British ancestry dominated among donors, who included more females, and clonal diversity was possibly underestimated. Sampling that yielded the repertoires occurred only after the peak T cell response. Reportedly, nearly half the spike-specific TCRs target unmutated variant regions.

With regard to this clone: The antigen is undetermined.

The table came from immunoSEQ multiplex PCR; TCRdb's copy has only in-frame clones and leaves some out. The table shows tens of thousands of clones, with 85% to 90% occurring only once. The source was peripheral blood, collected on day 0 of AZD1222 vaccination. The source is an adult in good health.

CDR3 nucleotides: TGTGCCAGTAGTCCAAAGACAGTGAACTATGGCTACACCTTC. It translates to CASSPKTVNYGYTF. This chain joins TRBV19 and TRBJ1-2, with D possibly matching TRBD1 (5 bases). Per germline, CDR1 LNHDA and CDR2 SQIVND (reference sequence). CDR3 size: 14 residues. The V end lost 5 bases, the J end lost 2 bases, and 12 bases lay between the germline ends.